Ten or more counts support the clone carrying this TCR beta chain. What it binds is not known. T cells were expanded from blood mononuclear cells for roughly 3 days with anti-CD3 OKT3 or CD3/CD28 beads. The record originates from a study of beta chain bispecific antibodies for T cell cancers. The overall study: TRBV sequencing of surviving healthy T cells measured each family's depletion. Surface TRBV12 (TRBV12-3) was on Jurkat, TRBV5-5 on HPB-ALL.

Unique molecular identifier barcodes measured each clonotype's abundance. TCRdb reprocessed the 5' RACE reads with MiXCR, giving one entry per CDR3 protein. Among several thousand distinct CDR3 sequences listed, less than 2.5% were seen once. Study-wide points: In these mixed samples, most targeted TRBV reads derived from the leukemia cell line. Anti-TRBV5-5 antibody staining may include highly similar TRBV5-6 cells.

This CDR3 is 16 amino acids long. The ends were cut back, 3 bases at V and 0 bases at J, with 15 bases in the middle. Germline lookup yields CDR1 SGHDT and CDR2 YYEEEE. Sequences were derived from T cells from a healthy donor cultured with Jurkat leukemia cells, sampled from a culture containing an anti-CD19 bispecific antibody. The V call is TRBV5-6, the J call TRBJ1-2; D gene ambiguous. The receptor was isolated from a human donor in good health. Some clones in this sample may be carry-over from other donors' samples. The CDR3 loop is CASSSVVRHSNYGYTF. CDR3 nucleotides: TGTGCCAGCAGCTCCGTCGTTAGACACTCTAACTATGGCTACACCTTC.